What follows are 2 T cell receptor beta chains derived from one specimen sequenced in a study of post-analysis software for immune sequencing data (dated by TCRdb to between 2014 and 2016). Overall results and qualifications from the work: About five TRBV segments, including TRBV5-6, TRBV5-1 and TRBV20-1, were significantly more frequent in patients than controls.

No cognate antigen is known for these TCRs. The library was produced with PCR. Reads for this sample came from an Illumina HiSeq 2500. To reduce PCR and sequencing biases, unique molecular identifiers were incorporated into the TCR beta cDNA libraries. TCRdb ran its own pipeline on the public reads, namely fastp trimming at Q25 and MiXCR clone calling, and kept in-frame beta chains. Rows are combined by CDR3 protein, so each entry shows the most common genes and DNA. The sample table contains 600,000 to 750,000 distinct CDR3 sequences; only one count was recorded for approximately 60% of them. The top ten clonotypes cover around 11% of the sample. The sequencing sample was made of blood. These receptors all come from a girl aged 2 to 10 with multiple sclerosis.

Comments on this clonotype: One end of the junction is discordant with germline, which a read error may explain. The V and J genes are TRBV11-2 and TRBJ2-6; weak D call: TRBD1 (5 bases). This CDR3 comprises 17 residues. The germline V gene encodes CDR1 SGHAT and CDR2 FQNNGV. In DNA form, the CDR3 reads TGTGCCAGCAGCTTTTTGACACCGCGCTCTGGGGCCAACGTCCCGACTTTC. This translates into CASSFLTPRSGANVPTF.

This clonotype has more than one count but fewer than ten. V usage is TRBV7-9 and J usage is TRBJ2-1; D not certain. The CDR3 is 12 residues long. Germline V lookup: CDR1 SEHNR, CDR2 FQNEAQ (reference sequence). V was clipped by 5 bases and J by 8 bases, with 10 bases between them. CDR3 region: CASSTLSDEQFF. The CDR3 bases are TGTGCCAGCAGCACATTGAGCGATGAGCAGTTCTTC.